This TCR beta chain was profiled in a study of early T cells in non-severe SARS-CoV-2 infection. Overall study: With bulk RNA from unsorted whole blood as input, sequencing yielded unpaired chains.

The V end was cut by 2 bases, the J end by 4 bases, with 15 bases between. Germline values: CDR1 MNHEY, CDR2 SVGAGI. The CDR3 contains 15 residues. This clonotype was counted ten times or more. The protocol attached unique molecular identifiers to individual cDNA molecules. TCRdb independently ran MiXCR on the 5' RACE reads; one entry per CDR3 protein. Among tens of thousands of distinct CDR3 sequences, 9.9% were seen once, and the ten largest hold approximately 12%. The genes are TRBV6-5 and TRBJ2-7; D ambiguous. The sequencing input was whole blood. The TCR sequence derives from an adult who was a healthcare worker with PCR-confirmed SARS-CoV-2 infection or an uninfected control (not recorded which). The CDR3 region is CASSYVQLGVYEQYF. DNA of the CDR3: TGTGCCAGCAGTTACGTACAGTTGGGTGTATACGAGCAGTACTTC.